This TCR beta chain emerged from a study of radiotherapy plus CTLA-4 blockade in lung cancer. Findings and limits, study-wide: The authors reported that early blood T cell clone dynamics, with interferon-beta, best predicted response. Clones of tumor-derived TCRs expanded in blood after radiotherapy plus ipilimumab.

The protocol was immunoSEQ multiplex PCR, while the TCRdb copy is restricted to in-frame clones and leaves out a portion. The sample yields tens of thousands of clones, roughly 70% seen once. Ipilimumab CTLA-4 blockade and focal radiation were given to patients with chemo-refractory metastatic non-small-cell lung cancer. Germline-derived CDR1 and CDR2 are ENHRY and SYGVKD. The length of the CDR3 is 12 residues. Trimming left V 2 bases short and J 4 bases short, with 6 bases between. This clone was detected only once. The antigen remains undetermined. This receptor was obtained from a human donor with non-small cell lung cancer who had stable disease on radiotherapy plus ipilimumab. The V call is TRBV10-3, the J call TRBJ2-7; D may be TRBD1 (5 bases). The sequences come from peripheral blood, collected from a patient treated with radiotherapy plus ipilimumab. CDR3 nucleotide sequence: TGTGCCATCAGTGAGGGGGCATACGAGCAGTACTTC. Amino acids: CAISEGAYEQYF.